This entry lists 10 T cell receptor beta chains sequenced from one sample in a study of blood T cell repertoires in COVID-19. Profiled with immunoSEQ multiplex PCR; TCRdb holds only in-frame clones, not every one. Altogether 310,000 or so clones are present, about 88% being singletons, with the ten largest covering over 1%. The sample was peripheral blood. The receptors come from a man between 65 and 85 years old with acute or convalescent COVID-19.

The CDR3 protein is CASRQGGNQPQHF. The DNA of the CDR3 is TGTGCCAGCCGTCAAGGGGGCAATCAGCCCCAGCATTTT. The chain recombines TRBV7-8 with TRBJ1-5; tentatively, D is TRBD1 (5 bases). The germline gives CDR1 SGHVS, CDR2 FQNEAQ. V dropped 8 bases and J dropped 2 bases, with 10 bases sitting between them. The CDR3 spans 13 residues.

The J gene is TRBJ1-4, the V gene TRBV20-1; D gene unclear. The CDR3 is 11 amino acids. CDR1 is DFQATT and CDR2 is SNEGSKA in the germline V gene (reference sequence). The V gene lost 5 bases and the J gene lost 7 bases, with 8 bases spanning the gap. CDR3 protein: CSAPRFEKLFF. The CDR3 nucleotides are TGCAGTGCTCCACGGTTTGAAAAACTGTTTTTT.

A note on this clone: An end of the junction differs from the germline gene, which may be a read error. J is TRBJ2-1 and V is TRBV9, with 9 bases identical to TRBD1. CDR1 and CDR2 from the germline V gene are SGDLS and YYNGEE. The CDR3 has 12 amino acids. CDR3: CASSVVGTGLVF. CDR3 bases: TGTGCCAGCAGCGTAGTGGGGACAGGGCTCGTCTTC.

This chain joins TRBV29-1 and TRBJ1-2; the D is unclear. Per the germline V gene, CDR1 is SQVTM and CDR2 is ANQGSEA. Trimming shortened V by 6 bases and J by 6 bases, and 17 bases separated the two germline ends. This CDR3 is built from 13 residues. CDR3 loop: CSVERRGFHGYTF. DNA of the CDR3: TGCAGCGTGGAAAGACGGGGATTTCATGGCTACACCTTC.

CDR3 protein: CASSLDRGLGIGYTF. CDR3 nucleotides: TGTGCCAGCAGCCTCGACAGGGGGCTCGGGATCGGCTACACCTTC. The V and J genes are TRBV27 and TRBJ1-2, with 10 bases identical to TRBD1. V gave up 6 bases and J gave up 8 bases; unmatched junction bases: 12. The germline gives CDR1 MNHEY, CDR2 SMNVEV (reference sequence). The CDR3 runs 15 residues.

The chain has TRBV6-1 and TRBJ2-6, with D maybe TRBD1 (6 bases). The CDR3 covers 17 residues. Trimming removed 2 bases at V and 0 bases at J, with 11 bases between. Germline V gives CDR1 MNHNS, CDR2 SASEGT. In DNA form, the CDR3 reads TGTGCCAGCAGTGAACGGACAGCTTACTCTGGGGCCAACGTCCTGACTTTC. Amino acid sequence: CASSERTAYSGANVLTF.

CDR3 in DNA: TGTGCCAGCAGCTTGGTCCTAGACTCTGGAAACACCATATATTTT. Protein product: CASSLVLDSGNTIYF. The rearrangement uses TRBV5-6 and TRBJ1-3; D uncertain. V was pared by 0 bases and J by 0 bases, with 7 bases between. The germline V gene encodes CDR1 SGHDT and CDR2 YYEEEE. This CDR3 is 15 amino acids long.

The CDR3 protein is CASSQDWDTSRQYF. The CDR3 region has the DNA TGCGCCAGCAGCCAAGATTGGGACACCTCTAGGCAGTACTTC. V gene TRBV4-3 combines with J gene TRBJ2-7, with TRBD1 as a possible D gene (6 bases). The CDR3 is 14 amino acids. Trimming took 0 bases from V and 9 from J, leaving 15 bases between them. CDR1 and CDR2 from the germline V gene are LGHNA and YSLEER.

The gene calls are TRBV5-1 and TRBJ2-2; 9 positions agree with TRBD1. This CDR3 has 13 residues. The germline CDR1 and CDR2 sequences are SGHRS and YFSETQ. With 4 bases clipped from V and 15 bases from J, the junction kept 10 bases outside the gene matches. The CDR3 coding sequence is TGCGCCAGCAGCGTGGGGGACAGGGCCCCAATGTTTTTT. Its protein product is CASSVGDRAPMFF.

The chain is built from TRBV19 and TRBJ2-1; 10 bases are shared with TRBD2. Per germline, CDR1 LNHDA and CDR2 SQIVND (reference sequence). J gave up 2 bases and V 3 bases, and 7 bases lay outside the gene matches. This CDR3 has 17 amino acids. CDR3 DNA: TGTGCCAGTAGTATCGGAGCGGGAGGGGGGACCTACAATGAGCAGTTCTTC. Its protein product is CASSIGAGGGTYNEQFF.